Presented here are 4 T cell receptor beta chains from one specimen sequenced in a study of shared clonotypes between healthy human individuals. Profiling relied on immunoSEQ multiplex PCR, and the TCRdb table lists in-frame clones only, not all of them. The table lists roughly 1,600,000 clones, 97% to 99% of them singletons, with 0.36% in the top ten. Sequenced sample: naive CD4+ T cells sorted from blood. Regarding subset: CD45RA+ positively selected. These receptor sequences come from a man aged 25 to 40 in good health.

The chain recombines TRBV18 with TRBJ1-1; maybe TRBD1 (5 bases). Per germline, CDR1 KGHSH and CDR2 LQKENI. This CDR3 comprises 14 residues. Trimming left V 0 bases short and J 4 bases short, with 9 bases between. CDR3 sequence: CASSPPTGLTEAFF. The CDR3 DNA reads TGTGCCAGCTCACCACCGACGGGGCTCACTGAAGCTTTCTTT.

The J gene is TRBJ1-1, the V gene TRBV19; no clear D gene. The CDR3 is 15 residues long. The V gene's germline CDR1 is LNHDA and CDR2 SQIVND (reference sequence). Trimming removed 3 bases at V and 1 base at J, with 12 bases between. CDR3 sequence: CASSIHDGPNTEAFF. The CDR3 region has the DNA TGTGCCAGTAGTATCCATGACGGACCGAACACTGAAGCTTTCTTT.

This sequence joins TRBV27 and TRBJ1-5; 8 bases fit TRBD1. CDR1 is MNHEY, CDR2 SMNVEV, per germline (reference sequence). The CDR3 is made up of 15 amino acids. Unmatched junction bases numbered 2, after V lost 4 bases and J lost 0 bases. CDR3 protein: CASSSGTGSNQPQHF. CDR3 coding DNA: TGTGCCAGCAGTTCAGGGACAGGTAGCAATCAGCCCCAGCATTTT.

The chain links TRBV25-1 to TRBJ2-2; D might be TRBD2 (6 bases). The CDR3 totals 14 residues. Germline CDR1 MGHDK, CDR2 SYGVNS. Trimming removed 1 base from V and 7 bases from J, with 10 bases in between. In DNA form, the CDR3 reads TGTGCCAGCAGTGAATGGGGGGAAATCGGGGAGCTGTTTTTT. Amino acids: CASSEWGEIGELFF.